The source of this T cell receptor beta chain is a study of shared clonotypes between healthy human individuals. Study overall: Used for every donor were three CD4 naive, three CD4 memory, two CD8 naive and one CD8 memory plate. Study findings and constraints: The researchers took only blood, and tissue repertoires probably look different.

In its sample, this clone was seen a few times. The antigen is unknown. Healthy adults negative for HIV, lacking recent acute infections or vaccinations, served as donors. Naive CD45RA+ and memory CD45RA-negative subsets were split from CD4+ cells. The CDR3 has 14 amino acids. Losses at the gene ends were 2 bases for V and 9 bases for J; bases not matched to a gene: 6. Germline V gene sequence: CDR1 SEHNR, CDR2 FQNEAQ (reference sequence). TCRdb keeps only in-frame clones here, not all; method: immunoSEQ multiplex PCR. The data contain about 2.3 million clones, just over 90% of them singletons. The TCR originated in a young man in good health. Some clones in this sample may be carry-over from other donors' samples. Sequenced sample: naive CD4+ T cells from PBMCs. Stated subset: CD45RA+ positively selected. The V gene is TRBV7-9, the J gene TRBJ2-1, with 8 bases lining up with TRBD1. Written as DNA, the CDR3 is TGTGCCAGCAGCTTATCAGGGGGCGGGATTGAGCAGTTCTTC. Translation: CASSLSGGGIEQFF.